The 31 T cell receptor beta chains listed next were all sequenced from one sample in a study of Ad26.COV2.S vaccination and SARS-CoV-2 variants. Using immunoSEQ multiplex PCR, the repertoire was profiled, and TCRdb retains in-frame clones only, with some absent. The sample lists 440,000 or so clones; about 90% were seen once. Treatment denoted: roughly 19 received Ad26.COV2.S at low or high dose, single or two shots; about 5 received placebo; per-sample allocation not given. Specimens were obtained on day 63 following the first vaccine or placebo injection. This specimen consisted of peripheral blood, obtained in a trial of Ad26.COV2.S vaccine versus placebo. The receptors stem from a person aged 18-60 years who received the Ad26.COV2.S COVID-19 vaccine or a placebo.

This clone was seen many times. The chain has TRBV7-2 and TRBJ2-7, with 10 positions matching TRBD2. With V trimmed by 5 bases and J by 3 bases, 13 bases remained unmatched. The CDR3 spans 17 residues. CDR1 and CDR2 (germline): SGHTA, FQGNSA. DNA of the CDR3: TGTGCCAGCAGCCAGAATCGTGGCCGGACTAGCGGCTACGAGCAGTACTTC. Translating it yields CASSQNRGRTSGYEQYF.

In this sample, this clone turned up a few times. The gene calls are TRBV3-1 (or the pseudogene TRBV3-2) and TRBJ2-7, with unresolved D. The CDR3 length is 13 residues. Germline CDR1 reads LGHDT; CDR2 reads YNNKEL (reference sequence). V gave up 1 base and J gave up 0 bases, with 4 bases separating them. CDR3 protein: CASSQGASYEQYF. CDR3 in DNA: TGTGCCAGCAGCCAAGGAGCCTCCTACGAGCAGTACTTC.

The CDR3 region has the DNA TGTGCCAGCTCACCGGCCGCGGTGCGGCCCCAGCATTTT. Its protein product is CASSPAAVRPQHF. This chain uses TRBV18 with TRBJ1-5; D unclear. Germline CDR1 KGHSH, CDR2 LQKENI. V was trimmed by 3 bases and J by 9 bases, leaving 12 bases between them. CDR3 length equals 13 residues.

CDR3: CASSVQGSDTQYF. The CDR3 nucleotides read TGTGCCAGCAGCGTACAGGGATCAGATACGCAGTATTTT. The chain joins TRBV11-2 to TRBJ2-3; D might be TRBD1 (6 bases). This CDR3 is built from 13 residues. Germline-derived CDR1 and CDR2 are SGHAT and FQNNGV. V lost 5 bases, J lost 4 bases, and 10 bases lay in between.

The V and J genes are TRBV7-8 and TRBJ1-1; D gene uncertain. The V gene's germline CDR1 is SGHVS and CDR2 FQNEAQ. V was cut by 5 bases and J by 1 base, with 17 bases left in between. CDR3 length: 16 residues. The CDR3 region is CASSLSASQANTEAFF. As DNA, the CDR3 is TGTGCCAGCAGCCTGTCCGCCTCACAAGCGAACACTGAAGCTTTCTTT.

The V gene is TRBV5-5, the J gene TRBJ2-7; 12 bases are a match to TRBD2. Germline V lookup: CDR1 SGHKS, CDR2 YYEKEE (reference sequence). There are 14 residues in the CDR3. Trimming cost V 2 bases and J 5 bases; bases outside gene matches: 2. The CDR3 DNA reads TGTGCCAGCAGCTTAAGACTAGCGGGAGACGAGCAGTACTTC. Translation gives CASSLRLAGDEQYF.

The chain recombines TRBV15 with TRBJ2-3; tentatively, D is TRBD1 or TRBD2 (5 bases each). CDR1 LNHNV and CDR2 YYDKDF come from the germline V gene (reference sequence). Between the trimmed V and J ends, which lost 0 bases and 0 bases, there was a span of 10 bases. This CDR3 spans 16 amino acids. The CDR3 coding sequence is TGTGCCACCAGCAGAGATGGGGACGCTAGCACAGATACGCAGTATTTT. Translating gives CATSRDGDASTDTQYF.

This chain joins TRBV3-1 (or the pseudogene TRBV3-2) and TRBJ2-7, with D tentatively TRBD1 or TRBD2 (5 bases each). In germline, CDR1 is LGHDT, CDR2 YNNKEL (reference sequence). The V gene lost 4 bases and the J gene lost 9 bases, with 16 bases spanning the gap. This CDR3 has 13 residues. CDR3 protein: CASSPEGRNGQYF. The CDR3 bases are TGTGCCAGCAGCCCAGAGGGGCGAAACGGGCAGTACTTC.

V gene TRBV7-8 combines with J gene TRBJ2-1; D perhaps matches TRBD2 (5 bases). Germline assignment: CDR1 SGHVS and CDR2 FQNEAQ. The CDR3 contains 17 residues. V dropped 1 base and J dropped 5 bases, with 18 bases sitting between them. CDR3 sequence: CASSLVSSGLPNNEQFF. The CDR3 DNA reads as TGTGCCAGCAGCTTAGTATCTTCTGGACTCCCAAACAATGAGCAGTTCTTC.

The chain is built from TRBV18 and TRBJ2-6, with 10 bases fitting TRBD1. The germline CDR1 and CDR2 sequences are KGHSH and LQKENI. Germline trimming cut 3 bases from V and 2 bases from J; bases unmatched to any gene: 4. The CDR3 sequence is 17 residues long. The CDR3 region has the DNA TGTGCCAGCTCACCCACCGGGACAGGGGCTGGGGCCAACGTCCTGACTTTC. Translation: CASSPTGTGAGANVLTF.

This sequence joins TRBV7-2 and TRBJ1-5, with D possibly TRBD1 on 6 matching bases. In germline, CDR1 is SGHTA, CDR2 FQGNSA. V shed 7 bases and J shed 7 bases, with 14 bases lying between them. This CDR3 is 13 amino acids long. CDR3 sequence: CASNGPGGQPQHF. The CDR3 DNA reads as TGTGCCAGCAATGGACCCGGGGGCCAGCCCCAGCATTTT.

The chain recombines TRBV7-6 with TRBJ2-1; D not certain. V lost 5 bases and J lost 0, with 11 bases in between. The CDR3 contains 15 residues. Germline V gene lookup returns CDR1 SGHVS and CDR2 FNYEAQ. The CDR3 DNA follows: TGTGCCAGCAGCCCGACGATCTACTCCTACAATGAGCAGTTCTTC. It is translated as CASSPTIYSYNEQFF.

V and J are TRBV30 and TRBJ2-3, with 13 positions matching TRBD2. The V and J ends lost 1 base and 2 bases, in that order; junction bases with no gene match: 3. The germline V gene encodes CDR1 GTSNPN and CDR2 SVGIG (reference sequence). The CDR3 is 16 amino acids. CDR3 amino acids: CAWSAGLAGDTDTQYF. The DNA of the CDR3 is TGTGCCTGGAGTGCTGGACTAGCGGGGGACACAGATACGCAGTATTTT.

The V gene is TRBV19, the J gene TRBJ1-4; D is perhaps TRBD1 (6 bases). This CDR3 comprises 13 residues. The ends were cut back, 7 bases at V and 4 bases at J, with 10 bases in the middle. Germline V gene sequence: CDR1 LNHDA, CDR2 SQIVND (reference sequence). This CDR3 is CASNRDINEKLFF. The CDR3 nucleotides read TGTGCCAGTAACAGGGACATTAATGAAAAACTGTTTTTT.

This chain links TRBV5-8 with TRBJ1-6; TRBD1 aligns across 8 bases. The CDR3 consists of 14 residues. Unmatched junction bases numbered 2, after V lost 2 bases and J lost 7 bases. The germline CDR1 and CDR2 sequences are SGHTS and YDEGEE. DNA of the CDR3: TGTGCCAGCAGCTTCAGGGGGCCGAATTCACCCCTCCACTTT. Encoded protein: CASSFRGPNSPLHF.

V gene TRBV7-8 combines with J gene TRBJ2-1, with 7 bases aligning to TRBD1. The junction had 9 bases not matched to a gene; V was cut back by 1 base and J by 9 bases. Germline CDR1 reads SGHVS; CDR2 reads FQNEAQ. The CDR3 runs to 15 residues. The CDR3 loop reads CASSLVGDSRGEQFF. CDR3 nucleotides: TGTGCCAGCAGCTTAGTTGGGGACAGCCGCGGTGAGCAGTTCTTC.

The chain combines TRBV3-1 (or the pseudogene TRBV3-2) with TRBJ1-2; D is ambiguous. Germline CDR1 and CDR2: LGHDT and YNNKEL (reference sequence). The CDR3 covers 15 residues. Trimming removed 1 base at V and 2 bases at J, with 11 bases between. DNA of the CDR3: TGTGCCAGCAGCCAAGGCGTAGGGCAGAACTATGGCTACACCTTC. It translates to CASSQGVGQNYGYTF.

This clone appeared once. The chain recombines TRBV6-5 with TRBJ2-1; 10 positions match TRBD1. V lost 6 bases, J lost 2 bases, and 4 bases stayed unmatched. Per germline, CDR1 MNHEY and CDR2 SVGAGI. The CDR3 spans 15 residues. The CDR3: CASSQTGGPYNEQFF. CDR3 sequence (DNA): TGTGCCAGCAGCCAGACAGGGGGCCCCTACAATGAGCAGTTCTTC.

This chain links TRBV28 with TRBJ2-1; tentatively, D is TRBD2 (6 bases). The CDR3 runs 16 residues. In germline, CDR1 is MDHEN, CDR2 SYDVKM. Trimming took 3 bases from V and 5 from J, leaving 17 bases between them. CDR3 coding DNA: TGTGCCAGCAGTTTCGATTTGACTAGTGGAAACAATGAGCAGTTCTTC. This sequence encodes CASSFDLTSGNNEQFF.

Concerning this clone itself: This sample also contains other DNA sequences that code for the same CDR3. This rearrangement joins TRBV27 to TRBJ2-3; no reliable D call. The CDR3 extends over 11 amino acids. Germline V lookup: CDR1 MNHEY, CDR2 SMNVEV (reference sequence). Trimming shortened V by 6 bases and J by 3 bases, and 4 bases separated the two germline ends. CDR3 coding DNA: TGTGCCAGCAGGTCAACAGATACGCAGTATTTT. It is translated as CASRSTDTQYF.

The chain recombines TRBV6-2 or TRBV6-3 with TRBJ2-7, with TRBD2 identical over 10 bases. The V gene end was trimmed by 2 bases and the J gene end by 2 bases; junction bases not matched to a gene: 9. This CDR3 has 17 residues. CDR1 MNHEY and CDR2 SVGEGT come from the germline V gene. The CDR3, as DNA: TGTGCCAGCAGTTACGTACTAGCGGGAACAAATACCTACGAGCAGTACTTC. It is translated as CASSYVLAGTNTYEQYF.

This chain connects TRBV15 to TRBJ1-2; D remains unclear. Trimming removed 0 bases at V and 0 bases at J, with 11 bases between. CDR1 LNHNV and CDR2 YYDKDF come from the germline V gene (reference sequence). CDR3 size: 16 residues. The CDR3 DNA reads as TGTGCCACCAGCAGAGATCTAGACGGTGCTAACTATGGCTACACCTTC. Encoded protein: CATSRDLDGANYGYTF.

The chain employs TRBV28 and TRBJ2-7; 8 nucleotides line up with TRBD2. The CDR3 contains 17 residues. J lost 4 bases, V lost 4 bases, and 15 bases had no gene match. Germline values: CDR1 MDHEN, CDR2 SYDVKM. This CDR3 is CASSSAAGSGTAYEQYF. The CDR3 DNA reads TGTGCCAGCAGTTCGGCCGCAGGTAGCGGGACGGCATACGAGCAGTACTTC. Full variable domain (outside the CDR3, taken from reference TRBV28 and TRBJ2-7): DVKVTQSSRYLVKRTGEKVFLECVQDMDHENMFWYRQDPGLGLRLIYFSYDVKMKEKGDIPEGYSVSREKKERFSLILESASTNQTSMYLCASSSAAGSGTAYEQYFGPGTRLTVT.

The chain employs TRBV28 and TRBJ1-1; TRBD1 matches at 7 bases. The CDR3 runs 17 residues. Trimming took 3 bases from V and 1 from J; bases not matched to a gene: 11. The germline CDR1 and CDR2 sequences are MDHEN and SYDVKM. This chain's CDR3 is CASSFLRWTGPNTEAFF. The DNA of the CDR3 is TGTGCCAGCAGTTTTTTGCGCTGGACAGGCCCGAACACTGAAGCTTTCTTT. The variable domain in full, completed from reference TRBV28 and TRBJ1-1, reads DVKVTQSSRYLVKRTGEKVFLECVQDMDHENMFWYRQDPGLGLRLIYFSYDVKMKEKGDIPEGYSVSREKKERFSLILESASTNQTSMYLCASSFLRWTGPNTEAFFGQGTRLTVV.

A word on this clone: The junction departs from the called germline gene at one end, perhaps through a read error. The chain joins TRBV18 to TRBJ2-5; tentative D call: TRBD2 (6 bases). The CDR3 extends over 17 amino acids. The germline CDR1 and CDR2 sequences are KGHSH and LQKENI. The CDR3 region is CASSSPRDWVKKETQYF. The CDR3 DNA reads TGTGCCAGCTCATCACCACGGGACTGGGTGAAAAAAGAGACCCAGTACTTC.

The chain carries TRBV5-1 and TRBJ2-1, with D perhaps being TRBD1 or TRBD2 (5 bases each). The CDR3 runs 15 residues. The V gene lost 3 bases and the J gene lost 4 bases, with 14 bases spanning the gap. Per germline, CDR1 SGHRS and CDR2 YFSETQ. The CDR3 DNA is TGCGCCAGCAGCTCGAACCGGGACGCTTACAATGAGCAGTTCTTC. Translating gives CASSSNRDAYNEQFF.

J is TRBJ2-2 and V is TRBV6-2 or TRBV6-3; D remains unclear. Germline V gene sequence: CDR1 MNHEY, CDR2 SVGEGT. This CDR3 is 12 amino acids long. V dropped 2 bases and J dropped 10 bases, with 8 bases sitting between them. CDR3 sequence: CASSYKASELFF. The CDR3 bases are TGTGCCAGCAGTTACAAGGCATCGGAGCTGTTTTTT.

This sequence joins TRBV4-2 and TRBJ1-2; the match to TRBD1 covers 8 bases. CDR1 LGHNA and CDR2 YNFKEQ come from the germline V gene. Trimming took 0 bases from V and 2 from J; bases not matched to a gene: 8. The CDR3 is 17 residues long. The CDR3 DNA reads TGTGCCAGCAGCCAAGATAGCCCAGGGGGCCGGAACTATGGCTACACCTTC. Translation: CASSQDSPGGRNYGYTF.

This clone was seen only once. The CDR3 DNA sequence: TGCAGCGTTGCCGCGAGGGGTGGGAAGACTGAAGCTTTCTTT. It translates to CSVAARGGKTEAFF. This sequence joins TRBV29-1 and TRBJ1-1; D perhaps matches TRBD1 (5 bases). Germline loops: CDR1 SQVTM, CDR2 ANQGSEA. The CDR3 runs 14 residues. Trimming removed 4 bases from V and 5 bases from J, with 17 bases in between.

The rearrangement uses TRBV9 and TRBJ2-7, with D perhaps matching TRBD2 (6 bases). Per the germline V gene, CDR1 is SGDLS and CDR2 is YYNGEE. There are 16 residues in the CDR3. Trimming cost V 3 bases and J 0 bases, with 16 bases left between them. The CDR3 reads CASSEGLAVSSYEQYF. The CDR3, as DNA: TGTGCCAGCAGCGAGGGATTAGCGGTCAGCTCCTACGAGCAGTACTTC. Variable domain in full (rest from reference TRBV9 and TRBJ2-7): DSGVTQTPKHLITATGQRVTLRCSPRSGDLSVYWYQQSLDQGLQFLIQYYNGEERAKGNILERFSAQQFPDLHSELNLSSLELGDSALYFCASSEGLAVSSYEQYFGPGTRLTVT.

CDR3: CATSRKGSSYNEQFF. Written as DNA, the CDR3 is TGTGCCACCAGCAGAAAGGGTAGCTCCTACAATGAGCAGTTCTTC. The chain couples TRBV15 to TRBJ2-1; the D is unclear. CDR3 length: 15 residues. Germline CDR1 and CDR2: LNHNV and YYDKDF (reference sequence). Trimming pared 2 bases from V and 0 bases from J, leaving 8 bases between.